In its sample, the clone carrying this T cell receptor (beta chain) was seen once. The CDR3 has 15 residues. V lost 3 bases, J lost 6 bases, and 15 bases lay in between. Germline V CDR1 and CDR2: SGHNT, YYREEE (reference sequence). This sample was taken from a study of blood T cell repertoires in COVID-19. Assay used: immunoSEQ multiplex PCR; TCRdb lists only in-frame clones, some missing. This table has just over 90,000 clones, approximately 87% appearing once. This chain connects TRBV5-4 to TRBJ2-2; D unclear. Sequences were obtained from peripheral blood. The clonotype was recovered from a human donor with active COVID-19. The donor label of this sample is uncertain. The CDR3 loop is CASSSHTVHPGELFF. The CDR3 nucleotides are TGTGCCAGCAGCTCTCATACAGTTCATCCCGGGGAGCTGTTTTTT. Looking up the rest from reference TRBV5-4 and TRBJ2-2 gives the full variable domain: ETGVTQSPTHLIKTRGQQVTLRCSSQSGHNTVSWYQQALGQGPQFIFQYYREEENGRGNFPPRFSGLQFPNYSSELNVNALELDDSALYLCASSSHTVHPGELFFGEGSRLTVL.